The 19 T cell receptor beta chains presented below share a single source sample, sequenced in a study of T cells after yellow fever vaccination (dated by TCRdb to between 2018 and 2020). The library relied on 5' RACE. The instrument was an Illumina HiSeq 2500. The raw public data were reprocessed by TCRdb itself: fastp quality trimming at Q25, MiXCR clonotype calling, in-frame beta chains only. Each CDR3 protein appears once, grouped with its most common genes and DNA. Counted in this sample were 500,000 to 650,000 distinct CDR3 sequences; 17% of them appeared once. 17% of the sample is taken by the ten largest. The sample's treatment or condition label, in plain terms: live attenuated yellow fever vaccine strain. The sequencing here drew on PBMCs, taken 5 to 6 days after the first yellow fever vaccination. Every receptor here comes from a man aged 18 to 30 who received the YFV17D yellow fever vaccine.

The chain employs TRBV12-3 or TRBV12-4 and TRBJ1-1; 7 bases agree with TRBD1. The V gene end was trimmed by 6 bases and the J gene end by 6 bases; junction bases not matched to a gene: 10. The CDR3 runs to 14 residues. The CDR3 coding sequence is TGTGCCAGCAGCTTCTCGCAGGGGGTCCCTGAAGCTTTCTTT. Encoded protein: CASSFSQGVPEAFF.

The genes are TRBV24-1 and TRBJ2-2, with D perhaps TRBD1 (6 bases). The germline V gene encodes CDR1 KGHDR and CDR2 SFDVKD. CDR3 length equals 13 residues. The ends were cut back, 7 bases at V and 5 bases at J, with 10 bases in the middle. This CDR3 is CATRQGYTGELFF. CDR3 sequence (DNA): TGTGCCACCAGGCAGGGGTATACCGGGGAGCTGTTTTTT.

This clonotype turned up a few times. The DNA is left out, because the CDR3 cannot be placed on it with certainty; the CDR3 is given as TCRdb lists it. The CDR3 here is CASSLTELAGGSKGPPGSCFF. The V and J genes are TRBV7-3 and TRBJ2-2; no check of the table's D call, TRBD2, against the DNA was made. Germline lookup yields CDR1 SGHTA and CDR2 FQGTGA. The CDR3 region is 21 residues in length, termini included.

The V call is TRBV7-2, the J call TRBJ2-1; D unresolved. In germline, CDR1 is SGHTA, CDR2 FQGNSA. V lost 4 bases and J lost 7, with 8 bases in between. The CDR3 contains 12 residues. The chain's CDR3 is CASSYGPNEQFF. In nucleotides, the CDR3 is TGTGCCAGCAGCTACGGACCTAATGAGCAGTTCTTC.

This clonotype has a handful of counts. The chain couples TRBV7-2 to TRBJ2-2, with D possibly matching TRBD1 (5 bases). The CDR3 extends over 14 amino acids. Trimming shortened V by 3 bases and J by 5 bases, and 10 bases separated the two germline ends. Germline lookup yields CDR1 SGHTA and CDR2 FQGNSA. The CDR3 DNA follows: TGTGCCAGCAGCTTCTGGCAGGGTACCGGGGAGCTGTTTTTT. This codes for CASSFWQGTGELFF. The full variable domain, with the rest looked up from reference TRBV7-2 and TRBJ2-2, is GAGVSQSPSNKVTEKGKDVELRCDPISGHTALYWYRQSLGQGLEFLIYFQGNSAPDKSGLPSDRFSAERTGGSVSTLTIQRTQQEDSAVYLCASSFWQGTGELFFGEGSRLTVL.

This clonotype was seen many times. The chain links TRBV5-1 to TRBJ2-7; D is undetermined. Trimming stripped 0 bases from V and 2 bases from J, with 9 bases between. The germline CDR1 and CDR2 sequences are SGHRS and YFSETQ. This CDR3 contains 14 residues. CDR3 residues: CASSLDSRTYEQYF. The CDR3 DNA reads as TGCGCCAGCAGCTTGGACAGTAGGACCTACGAGCAGTACTTC.

This clonotype has ten or more counts. This sequence joins TRBV5-1 and TRBJ2-5; 8 bases align to TRBD1. The CDR3 contains 15 residues. Looked up from germline, CDR1 is SGHRS and CDR2 is YFSETQ. V was clipped by 4 bases and J by 3 bases; unmatched bases: 8. The CDR3, as DNA: TGCGCCAGCAGCAGTACCGGGACAGGAGAAGAGACCCAGTACTTC. It encodes CASSSTGTGEETQYF.

This clonotype was counted a few times. The chain couples TRBV4-3 to TRBJ1-4, with a weak D call TRBD1 (5 bases). This CDR3 contains 17 residues. V lost 0 bases, J lost 7 bases, and 18 bases lay in between. Per germline, CDR1 LGHNA and CDR2 YSLEER. CDR3 nucleotide sequence: TGCGCCAGCAGCCAAGATAAAGGGAGTAAAAGGGGTGAAAAACTGTTTTTT. Its translation is CASSQDKGSKRGEKLFF.

The chain carries TRBV11-1 and TRBJ2-3; maybe TRBD1 (6 bases). Trimming removed 8 bases from V and 4 bases from J, with 25 bases in between. Per germline, CDR1 SGHAT and CDR2 FQDESV (reference sequence). The CDR3 is 17 residues long. The DNA for the CDR3 is TGTGCCAGCGTAAACCTCAGGGCAGGGGCGGATTCAGATACGCAGTATTTT. Amino acid sequence: CASVNLRAGADSDTQYF.

The chain joins TRBV4-1 to TRBJ2-3; 9 nucleotides match TRBD2. This CDR3 is built from 16 residues. Germline CDR1 MGHRA, CDR2 YSYEKL. V gave up 1 base and J gave up 1 base; unmatched junction bases: 3. CDR3 bases: TGCGCCAGCAGCCAAGTAGCGGGGGACCGCACAGATACGCAGTATTTT. Translation: CASSQVAGDRTDTQYF.

The V and J genes are TRBV6-5 and TRBJ2-5, with D unclear. The V gene lost 7 bases and the J gene lost 5 bases, with 8 bases spanning the gap. The germline V gene has CDR1 MNHEY and CDR2 SVGAGI. The CDR3 covers 11 residues. The CDR3 nucleotides read TGTGCCAGCACCCACGGGGAGACCCAGTACTTC. It is translated as CASTHGETQYF.

The chain links TRBV7-9 to TRBJ2-1, with 9 bases aligning to TRBD2. The CDR3 runs 15 residues. CDR1 SEHNR and CDR2 FQNEAQ come from the germline V gene (reference sequence). The V segment lost 1 base and the J segment 8 bases; nucleotides outside the gene matches: 6. The CDR3 coding sequence is TGTGCCAGCAGCTTAGGGATAGCGGGGGTGGATGAGCAGTTCTTC. Its protein product is CASSLGIAGVDEQFF.

This clonotype was observed a few times. The V call is TRBV5-1, the J call TRBJ2-3, with D perhaps matching TRBD2 (5 bases). The CDR3 totals 18 residues. Germline CDR1 SGHRS, CDR2 YFSETQ. Deletions cut 0 bases from V and 0 bases from J, with 17 bases between. The CDR3 here is CASSLDGPGWSSTDTQYF. As DNA, the CDR3 is TGCGCCAGCAGCTTGGATGGCCCGGGATGGTCCAGCACAGATACGCAGTATTTT. The full variable domain, completed using reference TRBV5-1 and TRBJ2-3, is KAGVTQTPRYLIKTRGQQVTLSCSPISGHRSVSWYQQTPGQGLQFLFEYFSETQRNKGNFPGRFSGRQFSNSRSEMNVSTLELGDSALYLCASSLDGPGWSSTDTQYFGPGTRLTVL.

This clonotype has a handful of counts. The chain links TRBV19 to TRBJ1-1; D remains unclear. Germline V gives CDR1 LNHDA, CDR2 SQIVND (reference sequence). This CDR3 spans 15 amino acids. V was clipped by 1 base and J by 3 bases, with 12 bases between them. The CDR3: CASSIGAGRYTEAFF. In nucleotides, the CDR3 is TGTGCCAGTAGTATAGGGGCGGGCCGTTACACTGAAGCTTTCTTT.

The chain combines TRBV7-2 with TRBJ2-2; 7 bases fit TRBD1. Germline CDR1 and CDR2: SGHTA and FQGNSA. The CDR3 covers 14 residues. Losses at the gene ends were 6 bases for V and 4 bases for J; bases not matched to a gene: 5. The CDR3: CASRPTGVTGELFF. The CDR3 coding sequence is TGTGCCAGCAGGCCCACAGGGGTCACCGGGGAGCTGTTTTTT.

The chain joins TRBV20-1 to TRBJ2-3; 8 positions match TRBD2. Germline V CDR1 and CDR2: DFQATT, SNEGSKA (reference sequence). This CDR3 contains 16 residues. After removal of 5 bases from V and 3 bases from J, the junction contained 13 bases not matched to a gene. CDR3 DNA: TGCAGTGCTCCCACCCCGGGACTAGTGGTAACAGATACGCAGTATTTT. It translates to CSAPTPGLVVTDTQYF.

This clonotype was found a few times. The rearrangement joins TRBV7-8 to TRBJ1-2; 7 positions agree with TRBD1. Trimming at V came to 2 bases and at J to 6 bases, leaving 6 bases not matched to a gene. Germline CDR1 is SGHVS and CDR2 is FQNEAQ. The CDR3 runs 14 residues. CDR3 coding DNA: TGTGCCAGCAGCTTATTAACAGGGGTGAATGGCTACACCTTC. Encoded protein: CASSLLTGVNGYTF.

This rearrangement joins TRBV24-1 to TRBJ1-4; 8 bases map to TRBD1. The CDR3 spans 15 residues. Per germline, CDR1 KGHDR and CDR2 SFDVKD. V lost 3 bases to trimming and J lost 7 bases; unmatched junction nucleotides: 6. The CDR3 loop is CATSDAQGAGEKLFF. The CDR3 DNA reads TGTGCCACCAGTGATGCGCAGGGGGCGGGTGAAAAACTGTTTTTT.

This clonotype was picked up a small number of times. The genes are TRBV28 and TRBJ2-3, with TRBD1 matching over 9 bases. V trimming: 9 bases; J trimming: 4 bases; junction bases outside the gene matches: 17. Per the germline V gene, CDR1 is MDHEN and CDR2 is SYDVKM. The CDR3 sequence is 17 residues long. CDR3 residues: CASGKVFRTGDSDTQYF. The CDR3 DNA reads TGTGCCAGTGGGAAAGTCTTCCGGACAGGGGATTCAGATACGCAGTATTTT.